The following is a T cell receptor beta chain sequence with its context. Assay used: immunoSEQ multiplex PCR; TCRdb lists only in-frame clones, some missing. The profile shows some 500,000 clones, 79% of them singletons. This entry belongs to a study of shared clonotypes between healthy human individuals. Background on the study: Those who served as donors were a couple of women and a few men between the ages of 18 and 49.

Germline V lookup: CDR1 SGHTA, CDR2 FQGNSA. Losses at the gene ends were 10 bases for V and 5 bases for J; bases not matched to a gene: 9. The CDR3 totals 13 residues. V gene TRBV7-2 combines with J gene TRBJ2-5; 8 bases match TRBD2. The receptor comes from a woman in her thirties or forties in good health. Some clones in this sample may be carry-over from other donors' samples. Specimen: PBMCs. The CDR3 loop is CATSREGWETQYF. The DNA of the CDR3 is TGTGCCACCTCCCGGGAGGGCTGGGAGACCCAGTACTTC.